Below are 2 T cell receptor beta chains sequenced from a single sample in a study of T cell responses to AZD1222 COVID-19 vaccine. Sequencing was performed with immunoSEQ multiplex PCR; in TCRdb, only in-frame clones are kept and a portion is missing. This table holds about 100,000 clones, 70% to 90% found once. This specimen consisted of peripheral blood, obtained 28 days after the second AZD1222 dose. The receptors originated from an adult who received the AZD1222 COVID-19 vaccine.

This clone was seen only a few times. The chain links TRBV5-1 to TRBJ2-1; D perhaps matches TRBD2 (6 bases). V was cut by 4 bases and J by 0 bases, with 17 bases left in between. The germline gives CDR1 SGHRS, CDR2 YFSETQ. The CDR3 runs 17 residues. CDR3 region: CASSQRRDLSSYNEQFF. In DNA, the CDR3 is TGCGCCAGCAGCCAAAGACGGGACTTGAGCTCCTACAATGAGCAGTTCTTC. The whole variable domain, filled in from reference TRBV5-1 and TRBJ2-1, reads KAGVTQTPRYLIKTRGQQVTLSCSPISGHRSVSWYQQTPGQGLQFLFEYFSETQRNKGNFPGRFSGRQFSNSRSEMNVSTLELGDSALYLCASSQRRDLSSYNEQFFGPGTRLTVL.

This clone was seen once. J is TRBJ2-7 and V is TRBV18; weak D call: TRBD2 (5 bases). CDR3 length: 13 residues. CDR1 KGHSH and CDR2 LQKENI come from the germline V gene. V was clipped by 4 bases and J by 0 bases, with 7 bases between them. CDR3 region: CASSRGGSYEQYF. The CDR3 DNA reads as TGTGCCAGCTCACGCGGAGGCTCCTACGAGCAGTACTTC. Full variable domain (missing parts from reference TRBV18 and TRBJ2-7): NAGVMQNPRHLVRRRGQEARLRCSPMKGHSHVYWYRQLPEEGLKFMVYLQKENIIDESGMPKERFSAEFPKEGPSILRIQQVVRGDSAAYFCASSRGGSYEQYFGPGTRLTVT.